The sequence of this T cell receptor (beta chain) was determined in a study of blood T cell repertoires in COVID-19. TCRdb keeps only in-frame clones here, not all; method: immunoSEQ multiplex PCR. The sample includes 110,000 or so clones, 85% seen only once; the top ten take around an eighth. V shed 9 bases and J shed 4 bases, with 9 bases lying between them. CDR1 is MNHEY, CDR2 SVGAGI, per germline. The CDR3 consists of 12 residues. The sample was peripheral blood. This TCR was sampled from a human donor in a cohort sampled during active COVID-19. The chain has TRBV6-5 and TRBJ1-4; the D gene is possibly TRBD1 (5 bases). DNA for the CDR3: TGTGCCAGTACAGGAGTTAATGAAAAACTGTTTTTT. It encodes CASTGVNEKLFF.